This T cell receptor beta chain was sequenced for a study of T cell repertoires in cytomegalovirus infection. For the study at large: Matching HLA type and CMV infection were both indicated by public TCR beta signatures. Whole-study findings and limits: Carriers of CMV and the relevant HLA type were discriminated by public TCR beta frequency. Clonotype analysis showed dominance of the ex vivo response by HLA-C-restricted CMV-specific TCR beta clonotypes.

Looked up from germline, CDR1 is SQVTM and CDR2 is ANQGSEA. The CDR3 has 13 amino acids. Between the trimmed V and J ends, which lost 3 bases and 2 bases, there was a span of 9 bases. TCRdb passed the reads through MiXCR, listing each CDR3 protein once. The sample has about 490,000 distinct CDR3 sequences; more than 15% are singletons. This clonotype was seen only a few times. Its antigen remains unidentified. The TCR originated in a human donor in good health (CMV status not recorded). Some clones in this sample may be carry-over from other donors' samples. Specimen: CD8+ T cells from PBMCs. The rearrangement uses TRBV29-1 and TRBJ2-3; D may be TRBD1 (6 bases). CDR3 protein: CSVDVGATDTQYF. The DNA of the CDR3 is TGCAGCGTTGATGTGGGGGCCACAGATACGCAGTATTTT.